A selection of T cell receptor beta chains follows, all from one sample in a study of T cells in Graves' hyperthyroidism and ophthalmopathy. TCRdb reprocessed the multiplex PCR reads with MiXCR, giving one entry per CDR3 protein. This repertoire shows 500,000 to 750,000 distinct CDR3 sequences, around 46% found once; its top ten account for around 8%. The specimen sequenced was peripheral blood or thyroid tissue (not recorded which). These receptors were collected from a woman younger than 35 with Graves' hyperthyroidism. CDR3s include the opening cysteine and the closing phenylalanine or tryptophan. The order of the fields is V gene, D gene, J gene, clone size, CDR3 DNA, CDR3 protein. D genes are given only for firm matches. Size tells how often a clone was seen (once, few, many) or the class of an expanded clone, and some rows leave it out.

V gene: TRBV7-8; D gene: -; J gene: TRBJ2-1; clone size: -; CDR3 DNA: TGTGCCAGCAGCTCACCCACTAGATTCTCCCCCTATGAGCAGTTCTTC; CDR3 protein: CASSSPTRFSPYEQFF
V gene: TRBV5-5; D gene: -; J gene: TRBJ1-2; clone size: many; CDR3 DNA: TGTGCCAGCAGCCCTACCCCTGTCGGGGGAACCTATGGCTACACCTTC; CDR3 protein: CASSPTPVGGTYGYTF
V gene: TRBV20-1; D gene: -; J gene: TRBJ2-2; clone size: many; CDR3 DNA: TGCAGTGCTAGAGATGGTCCGGATCTGAACACCGGGGAGCTGTTTTTT; CDR3 protein: CSARDGPDLNTGELFF
V gene: TRBV24-1; D gene: TRBD1; J gene: TRBJ2-5; clone size: -; CDR3 DNA: TGTGCCACCAGTGACTCGACAGGGGGCGGAGAGACCCAGTACTTC; CDR3 protein: CATSDSTGGGETQYF
V gene: TRBV29-1; D gene: TRBD2; J gene: TRBJ2-7; clone size: many; CDR3 DNA: TGCAGCGCTCAACGGGGACTAGCGGGAGTAGACGAGCAGTACTTC; CDR3 protein: CSAQRGLAGVDEQYF
V gene: TRBV20-1; D gene: TRBD1; J gene: TRBJ1-1; clone size: -; CDR3 DNA: TGCAGTGCTCCCCGGGGACAGGGTCGTGAAGCTTTCTTT; CDR3 protein: CSAPRGQGREAFF
V gene: TRBV10-3; D gene: TRBD2; J gene: TRBJ2-6; clone size: -; CDR3 DNA: TGTGCCATCACCGGCTTCGGAACGGGGGGGCAGGTCCTGACTTTC; CDR3 protein: CAITGFGTGGQVLTF
V gene: TRBV10-3; D gene: -; J gene: TRBJ2-5; clone size: many; CDR3 DNA: TGTGCCATCAGTTCTAGCGAACAAGAGACCCAGTACTTC; CDR3 protein: CAISSSEQETQYF
V gene: TRBV4-3; D gene: TRBD2; J gene: TRBJ2-2; clone size: -; CDR3 DNA: TGCGCCAGCAACCAAGAAGGGTCTAGCGGGACTACCGGGGAGCTGTTTTTT; CDR3 protein: CASNQEGSSGTTGELFF
V gene: TRBV7-8; D gene: -; J gene: TRBJ1-5; clone size: many; CDR3 DNA: TGTGCCAGCAGCTTAAGATGGACAGTCAATCAGCCCCAGCATTTT; CDR3 protein: CASSLRWTVNQPQHF
V gene: TRBV19; D gene: -; J gene: TRBJ2-3; clone size: few; CDR3 DNA: TGTGCCAGTAGTGAACGGACTCTGGATACGCAGTATTTT; CDR3 protein: CASSERTLDTQYF
V gene: TRBV12-3/TRBV12-4; D gene: TRBD2; J gene: TRBJ2-7; clone size: many; CDR3 DNA: TGTGCCAGCAGCAGACTAGCGGGAGTCCTTTTGGACTACGAGCAGTACTTC; CDR3 protein: CASSRLAGVLLDYEQYF
V gene: TRBV25-1; D gene: -; J gene: TRBJ2-1; clone size: -; CDR3 DNA: TGTGCCAGCAGTGAACGTCGACTGGGTGAGCAGTTCTTC; CDR3 protein: CASSERRLGEQFF
V gene: TRBV12-3/TRBV12-4; D gene: -; J gene: TRBJ1-6; clone size: -; CDR3 DNA: TGTGCCAGCAGCTTGCCAGGGCTGAATTCACCCCTCCACTTT; CDR3 protein: CASSLPGLNSPLHF